This T cell receptor (beta chain) derives from a study of OX40 agonist ivuxolimab in advanced cancers. The assay was immunoSEQ multiplex PCR, and TCRdb's table has in-frame clones only and misses some. Seen here are about 66,000 clones, about 89% observed once, and the top ten hold 0.3% to 0.35%. Trimming stripped 8 bases from V and 8 bases from J, with 18 bases between. Germline V gene lookup returns CDR1 SNHLY and CDR2 FYNNEI. The CDR3 has 14 amino acids. This chain joins TRBV2 and TRBJ1-4; D might be TRBD1 (6 bases). This receptor was taken from an adult with an advanced solid tumor such as melanoma, head and neck, liver or kidney cancer. The sample was CD4+ or CD8+ T cells sorted from blood, taken in a trial of the OX40 agonist ivuxolimab. CDR3 sequence reads: CASRGRDFREKLFF. The CDR3 coding sequence is TGTGCCAGCCGGGGGCGGGACTTTCGGGAAAAACTGTTTTTT. Full variable domain (missing parts from reference TRBV2 and TRBJ1-4): EPEVTQTPSHQVTQMGQEVILRCVPISNHLYFYWYRQILGQKVEFLVSFYNNEISEKSEIFDDQFSVERPDGSNFTLKIRSTKLEDSAMYFCASRGRDFREKLFFGSGTQLSVL.